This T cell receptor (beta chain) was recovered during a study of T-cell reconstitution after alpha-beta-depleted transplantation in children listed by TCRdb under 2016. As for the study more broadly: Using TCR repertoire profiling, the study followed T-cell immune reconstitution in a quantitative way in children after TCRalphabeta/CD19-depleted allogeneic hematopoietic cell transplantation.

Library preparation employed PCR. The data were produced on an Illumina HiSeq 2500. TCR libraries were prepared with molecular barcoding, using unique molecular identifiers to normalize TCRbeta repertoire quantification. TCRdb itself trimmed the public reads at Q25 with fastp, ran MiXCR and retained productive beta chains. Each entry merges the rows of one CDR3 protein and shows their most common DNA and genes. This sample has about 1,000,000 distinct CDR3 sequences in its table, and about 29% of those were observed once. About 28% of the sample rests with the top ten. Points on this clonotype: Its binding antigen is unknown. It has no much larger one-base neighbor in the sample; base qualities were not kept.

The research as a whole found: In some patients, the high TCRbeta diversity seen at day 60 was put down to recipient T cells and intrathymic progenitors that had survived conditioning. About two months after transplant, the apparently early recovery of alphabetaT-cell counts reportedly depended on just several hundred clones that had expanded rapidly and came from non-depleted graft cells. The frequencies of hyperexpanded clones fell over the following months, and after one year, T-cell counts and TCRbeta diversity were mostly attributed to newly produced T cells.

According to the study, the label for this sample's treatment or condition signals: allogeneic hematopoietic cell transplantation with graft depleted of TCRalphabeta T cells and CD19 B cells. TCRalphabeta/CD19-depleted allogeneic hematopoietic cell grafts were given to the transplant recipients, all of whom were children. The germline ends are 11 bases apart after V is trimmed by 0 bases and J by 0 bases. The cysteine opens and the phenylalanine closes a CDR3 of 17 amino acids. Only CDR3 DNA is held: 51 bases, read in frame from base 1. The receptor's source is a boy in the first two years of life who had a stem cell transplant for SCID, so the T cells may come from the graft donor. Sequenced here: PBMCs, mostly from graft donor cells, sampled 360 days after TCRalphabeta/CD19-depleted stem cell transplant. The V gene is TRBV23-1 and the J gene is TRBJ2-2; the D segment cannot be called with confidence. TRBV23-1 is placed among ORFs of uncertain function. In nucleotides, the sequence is TGCGCCAGCAGTCAATCACGGGCAGAGGCGAACACCGGGGAGCTGTTTTTT. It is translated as CASSQSRAEANTGELFF.